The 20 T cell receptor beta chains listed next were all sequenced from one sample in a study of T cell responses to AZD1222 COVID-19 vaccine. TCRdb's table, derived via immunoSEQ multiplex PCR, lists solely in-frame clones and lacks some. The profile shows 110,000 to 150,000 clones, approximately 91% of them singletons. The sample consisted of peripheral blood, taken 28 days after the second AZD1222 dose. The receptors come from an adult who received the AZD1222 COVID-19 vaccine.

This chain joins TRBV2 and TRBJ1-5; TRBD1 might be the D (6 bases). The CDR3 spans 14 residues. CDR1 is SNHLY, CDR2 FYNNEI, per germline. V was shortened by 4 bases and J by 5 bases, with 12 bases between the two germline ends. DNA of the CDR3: TGTGCCAGCAGTGCGGATAGGGGGTATCAGCCCCAGCATTTT. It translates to CASSADRGYQPQHF.

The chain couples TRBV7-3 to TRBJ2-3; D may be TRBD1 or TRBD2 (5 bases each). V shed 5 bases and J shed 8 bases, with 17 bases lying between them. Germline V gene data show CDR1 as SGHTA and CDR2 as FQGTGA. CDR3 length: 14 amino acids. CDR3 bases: TGTGCCAGCAGCCCGGGGACCCCTGCGGGTACGCAGTATTTT. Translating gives CASSPGTPAGTQYF.

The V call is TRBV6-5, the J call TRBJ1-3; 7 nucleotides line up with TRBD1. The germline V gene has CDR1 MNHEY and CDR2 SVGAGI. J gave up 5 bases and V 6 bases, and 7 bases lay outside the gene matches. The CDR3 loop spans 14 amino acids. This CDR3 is CASSMDRTRNTIYF. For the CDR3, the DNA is TGTGCCAGCAGCATGGACAGGACCCGAAACACCATATATTTT.

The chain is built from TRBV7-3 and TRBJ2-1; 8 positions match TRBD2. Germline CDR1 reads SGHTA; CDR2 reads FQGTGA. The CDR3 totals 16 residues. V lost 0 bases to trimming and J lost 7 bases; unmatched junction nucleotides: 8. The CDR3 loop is CASSLTSGSVGNEQFF. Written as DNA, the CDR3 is TGTGCCAGCAGCTTAACGAGCGGGAGTGTAGGTAATGAGCAGTTCTTC.

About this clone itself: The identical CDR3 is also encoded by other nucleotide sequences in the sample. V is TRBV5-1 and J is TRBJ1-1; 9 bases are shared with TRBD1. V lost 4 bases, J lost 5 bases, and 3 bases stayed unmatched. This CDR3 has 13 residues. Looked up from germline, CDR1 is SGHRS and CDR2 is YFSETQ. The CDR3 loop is CASSLTGGTEAFF. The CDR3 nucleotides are TGCGCCAGCAGCCTGACAGGGGGGACTGAAGCTTTCTTT.

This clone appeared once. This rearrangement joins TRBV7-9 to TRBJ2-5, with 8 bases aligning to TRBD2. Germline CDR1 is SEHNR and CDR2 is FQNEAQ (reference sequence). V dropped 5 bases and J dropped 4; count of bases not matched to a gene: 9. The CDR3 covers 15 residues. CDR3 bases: TGTGCCAGCAGCCCCACGGGGGGGGCGGGAGAGACCCAGTACTTC. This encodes CASSPTGGAGETQYF.

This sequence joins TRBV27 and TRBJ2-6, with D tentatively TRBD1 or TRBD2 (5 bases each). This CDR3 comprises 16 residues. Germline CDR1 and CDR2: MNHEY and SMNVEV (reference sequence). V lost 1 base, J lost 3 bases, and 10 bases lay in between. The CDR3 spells CASSLLMGVGANVLTF. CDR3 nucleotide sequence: TGTGCCAGCAGTTTATTAATGGGGGTTGGGGCCAACGTCCTGACTTTC.

The CDR3 nucleotides are TGTGCCAGCAGCCCACAGGGAATGAACACTGAAGCTTTCTTT. Its translation: CASSPQGMNTEAFF. The rearrangement links TRBV7-3 to TRBJ1-1; D is perhaps TRBD1 (6 bases). Deletions cut 5 bases from V and 0 bases from J, with 10 bases between. This CDR3 has 14 residues. From germline, CDR1 is SGHTA and CDR2 FQGTGA.

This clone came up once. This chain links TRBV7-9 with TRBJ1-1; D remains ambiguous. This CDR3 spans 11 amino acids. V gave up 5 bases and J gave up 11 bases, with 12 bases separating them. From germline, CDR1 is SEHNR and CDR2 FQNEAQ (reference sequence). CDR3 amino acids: CASSPDYRAFF. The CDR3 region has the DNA TGTGCCAGCAGCCCAGACTACCGGGCTTTCTTT.

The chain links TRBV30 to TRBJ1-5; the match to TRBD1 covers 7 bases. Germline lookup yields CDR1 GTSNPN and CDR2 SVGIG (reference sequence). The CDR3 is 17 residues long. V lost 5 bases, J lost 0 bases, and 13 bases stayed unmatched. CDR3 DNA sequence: TGTGCCTGGGCCCAGGGGGTGACGGAGAATAGCAATCAGCCCCAGCATTTT. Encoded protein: CAWAQGVTENSNQPQHF.

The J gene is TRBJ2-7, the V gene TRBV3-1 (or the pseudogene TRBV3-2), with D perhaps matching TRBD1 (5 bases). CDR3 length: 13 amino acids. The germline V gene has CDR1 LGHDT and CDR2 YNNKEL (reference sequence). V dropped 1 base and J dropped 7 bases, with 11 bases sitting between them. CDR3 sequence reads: CASSQARDREQYF. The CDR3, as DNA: TGTGCCAGCAGCCAAGCCAGGGATAGGGAGCAGTACTTC.

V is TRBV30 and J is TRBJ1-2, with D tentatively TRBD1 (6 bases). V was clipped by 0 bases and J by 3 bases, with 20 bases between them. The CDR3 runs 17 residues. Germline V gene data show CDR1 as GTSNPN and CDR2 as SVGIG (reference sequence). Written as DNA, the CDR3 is TGTGCCTGGAGTGTGGTCGGTAGCGCAGGGGACGACTATGGCTACACCTTC. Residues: CAWSVVGSAGDDYGYTF.

CDR3 nucleotide sequence: TGCAGCGTTGAAGGGTTCGGGGAGACCCAGTACTTC. Translated: CSVEGFGETQYF. The V call is TRBV29-1, the J call TRBJ2-5; D ambiguous. The CDR3 is 12 residues long. Per germline, CDR1 SQVTM and CDR2 ANQGSEA. V lost 1 base and J 5 bases, leaving 8 bases between the germline ends. The whole variable domain, remainder taken from reference TRBV29-1 and TRBJ2-5, is SAVISQKPSRDICQRGTSLTIQCQVDSQVTMMFWYRQQPGQSLTLIATANQGSEATYESGFVIDKFPISRPNLTFSTLTVSNMSPEDSSIYLCSVEGFGETQYFGPGTRLLVL.

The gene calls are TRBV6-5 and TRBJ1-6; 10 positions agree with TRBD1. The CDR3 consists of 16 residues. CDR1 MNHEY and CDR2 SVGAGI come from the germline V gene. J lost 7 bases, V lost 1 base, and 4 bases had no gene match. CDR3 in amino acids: CASSYYRQGANSPLHF. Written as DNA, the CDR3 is TGTGCCAGCAGTTACTACAGACAGGGGGCCAATTCACCCCTCCACTTT.

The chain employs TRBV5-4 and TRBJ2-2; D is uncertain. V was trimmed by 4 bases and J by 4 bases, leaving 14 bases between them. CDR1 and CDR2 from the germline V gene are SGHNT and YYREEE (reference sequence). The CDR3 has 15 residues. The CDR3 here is CASSPERSSTGELFF. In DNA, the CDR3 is TGTGCCAGCAGCCCGGAACGTTCGAGCACCGGGGAGCTGTTTTTT.

The CDR3 is CASSPGGAKNIQYF. CDR3 nucleotide sequence: TGTGCCAGCAGCCCCGGGGGGGCCAAAAACATTCAGTACTTC. The chain is built from TRBV5-4 and TRBJ2-4; the match to TRBD2 covers 7 bases. The V and J ends lost 4 bases and 1 base, in that order; junction bases with no gene match: 2. Germline CDR1 reads SGHNT; CDR2 reads YYREEE (reference sequence). This CDR3 is built from 14 residues.

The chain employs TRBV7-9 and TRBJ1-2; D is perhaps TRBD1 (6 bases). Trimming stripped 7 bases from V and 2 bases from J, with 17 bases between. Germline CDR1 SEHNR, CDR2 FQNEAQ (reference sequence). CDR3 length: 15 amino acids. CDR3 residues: CASMPMAGANYGYTF. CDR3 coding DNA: TGTGCCAGCATGCCCATGGCAGGGGCCAACTATGGCTACACCTTC.

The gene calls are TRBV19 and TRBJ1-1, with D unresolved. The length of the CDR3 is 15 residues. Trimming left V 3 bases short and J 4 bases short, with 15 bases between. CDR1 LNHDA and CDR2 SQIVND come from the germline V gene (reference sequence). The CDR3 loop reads CASSIGVTSATEAFF. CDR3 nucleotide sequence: TGTGCCAGTAGTATCGGGGTCACGTCGGCCACTGAAGCTTTCTTT.

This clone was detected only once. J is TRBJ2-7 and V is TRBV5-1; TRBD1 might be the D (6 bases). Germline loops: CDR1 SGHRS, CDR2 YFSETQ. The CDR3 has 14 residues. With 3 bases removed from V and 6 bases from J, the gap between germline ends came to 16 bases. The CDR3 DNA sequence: TGCGCCAGCAGCTGGACAGATCGAAGGAGCGAGCAGTACTTC. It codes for CASSWTDRRSEQYF.

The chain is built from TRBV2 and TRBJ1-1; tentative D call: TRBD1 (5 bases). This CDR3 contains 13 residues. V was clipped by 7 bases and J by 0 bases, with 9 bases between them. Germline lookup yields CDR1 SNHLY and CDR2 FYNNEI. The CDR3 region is CASTRDLNTEAFF. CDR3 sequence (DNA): TGTGCCAGCACAAGGGACCTGAACACTGAAGCTTTCTTT.